There are many counts of the clone carrying this T cell receptor (beta chain). The data derive from a study of identical twins. V was cut by 5 bases and J by 1 base, with 15 bases left in between. This CDR3 has 16 residues. Germline CDR1 reads SEHNR; CDR2 reads FQNEAQ (reference sequence). TCRdb re-called the 5' RACE reads with MiXCR, one entry per CDR3 protein. Seen here are approximately 210,000 distinct CDR3 sequences, under 8.5% observed once, and the top ten hold roughly 15%. Another study also made use of these data, one on T cells expressing NK-cell markers.

The sequence came from a woman between 18 and 29 years old in good health. The V gene is TRBV7-9, the J gene TRBJ2-1, with D perhaps TRBD1 (6 bases). Sequences were obtained from CD8+ T cells sorted from blood. This chain's CDR3 is CASSAPSTGSYNEQFF. The CDR3 coding sequence is TGTGCCAGCAGCGCTCCCTCGACAGGTTCCTACAATGAGCAGTTCTTC.